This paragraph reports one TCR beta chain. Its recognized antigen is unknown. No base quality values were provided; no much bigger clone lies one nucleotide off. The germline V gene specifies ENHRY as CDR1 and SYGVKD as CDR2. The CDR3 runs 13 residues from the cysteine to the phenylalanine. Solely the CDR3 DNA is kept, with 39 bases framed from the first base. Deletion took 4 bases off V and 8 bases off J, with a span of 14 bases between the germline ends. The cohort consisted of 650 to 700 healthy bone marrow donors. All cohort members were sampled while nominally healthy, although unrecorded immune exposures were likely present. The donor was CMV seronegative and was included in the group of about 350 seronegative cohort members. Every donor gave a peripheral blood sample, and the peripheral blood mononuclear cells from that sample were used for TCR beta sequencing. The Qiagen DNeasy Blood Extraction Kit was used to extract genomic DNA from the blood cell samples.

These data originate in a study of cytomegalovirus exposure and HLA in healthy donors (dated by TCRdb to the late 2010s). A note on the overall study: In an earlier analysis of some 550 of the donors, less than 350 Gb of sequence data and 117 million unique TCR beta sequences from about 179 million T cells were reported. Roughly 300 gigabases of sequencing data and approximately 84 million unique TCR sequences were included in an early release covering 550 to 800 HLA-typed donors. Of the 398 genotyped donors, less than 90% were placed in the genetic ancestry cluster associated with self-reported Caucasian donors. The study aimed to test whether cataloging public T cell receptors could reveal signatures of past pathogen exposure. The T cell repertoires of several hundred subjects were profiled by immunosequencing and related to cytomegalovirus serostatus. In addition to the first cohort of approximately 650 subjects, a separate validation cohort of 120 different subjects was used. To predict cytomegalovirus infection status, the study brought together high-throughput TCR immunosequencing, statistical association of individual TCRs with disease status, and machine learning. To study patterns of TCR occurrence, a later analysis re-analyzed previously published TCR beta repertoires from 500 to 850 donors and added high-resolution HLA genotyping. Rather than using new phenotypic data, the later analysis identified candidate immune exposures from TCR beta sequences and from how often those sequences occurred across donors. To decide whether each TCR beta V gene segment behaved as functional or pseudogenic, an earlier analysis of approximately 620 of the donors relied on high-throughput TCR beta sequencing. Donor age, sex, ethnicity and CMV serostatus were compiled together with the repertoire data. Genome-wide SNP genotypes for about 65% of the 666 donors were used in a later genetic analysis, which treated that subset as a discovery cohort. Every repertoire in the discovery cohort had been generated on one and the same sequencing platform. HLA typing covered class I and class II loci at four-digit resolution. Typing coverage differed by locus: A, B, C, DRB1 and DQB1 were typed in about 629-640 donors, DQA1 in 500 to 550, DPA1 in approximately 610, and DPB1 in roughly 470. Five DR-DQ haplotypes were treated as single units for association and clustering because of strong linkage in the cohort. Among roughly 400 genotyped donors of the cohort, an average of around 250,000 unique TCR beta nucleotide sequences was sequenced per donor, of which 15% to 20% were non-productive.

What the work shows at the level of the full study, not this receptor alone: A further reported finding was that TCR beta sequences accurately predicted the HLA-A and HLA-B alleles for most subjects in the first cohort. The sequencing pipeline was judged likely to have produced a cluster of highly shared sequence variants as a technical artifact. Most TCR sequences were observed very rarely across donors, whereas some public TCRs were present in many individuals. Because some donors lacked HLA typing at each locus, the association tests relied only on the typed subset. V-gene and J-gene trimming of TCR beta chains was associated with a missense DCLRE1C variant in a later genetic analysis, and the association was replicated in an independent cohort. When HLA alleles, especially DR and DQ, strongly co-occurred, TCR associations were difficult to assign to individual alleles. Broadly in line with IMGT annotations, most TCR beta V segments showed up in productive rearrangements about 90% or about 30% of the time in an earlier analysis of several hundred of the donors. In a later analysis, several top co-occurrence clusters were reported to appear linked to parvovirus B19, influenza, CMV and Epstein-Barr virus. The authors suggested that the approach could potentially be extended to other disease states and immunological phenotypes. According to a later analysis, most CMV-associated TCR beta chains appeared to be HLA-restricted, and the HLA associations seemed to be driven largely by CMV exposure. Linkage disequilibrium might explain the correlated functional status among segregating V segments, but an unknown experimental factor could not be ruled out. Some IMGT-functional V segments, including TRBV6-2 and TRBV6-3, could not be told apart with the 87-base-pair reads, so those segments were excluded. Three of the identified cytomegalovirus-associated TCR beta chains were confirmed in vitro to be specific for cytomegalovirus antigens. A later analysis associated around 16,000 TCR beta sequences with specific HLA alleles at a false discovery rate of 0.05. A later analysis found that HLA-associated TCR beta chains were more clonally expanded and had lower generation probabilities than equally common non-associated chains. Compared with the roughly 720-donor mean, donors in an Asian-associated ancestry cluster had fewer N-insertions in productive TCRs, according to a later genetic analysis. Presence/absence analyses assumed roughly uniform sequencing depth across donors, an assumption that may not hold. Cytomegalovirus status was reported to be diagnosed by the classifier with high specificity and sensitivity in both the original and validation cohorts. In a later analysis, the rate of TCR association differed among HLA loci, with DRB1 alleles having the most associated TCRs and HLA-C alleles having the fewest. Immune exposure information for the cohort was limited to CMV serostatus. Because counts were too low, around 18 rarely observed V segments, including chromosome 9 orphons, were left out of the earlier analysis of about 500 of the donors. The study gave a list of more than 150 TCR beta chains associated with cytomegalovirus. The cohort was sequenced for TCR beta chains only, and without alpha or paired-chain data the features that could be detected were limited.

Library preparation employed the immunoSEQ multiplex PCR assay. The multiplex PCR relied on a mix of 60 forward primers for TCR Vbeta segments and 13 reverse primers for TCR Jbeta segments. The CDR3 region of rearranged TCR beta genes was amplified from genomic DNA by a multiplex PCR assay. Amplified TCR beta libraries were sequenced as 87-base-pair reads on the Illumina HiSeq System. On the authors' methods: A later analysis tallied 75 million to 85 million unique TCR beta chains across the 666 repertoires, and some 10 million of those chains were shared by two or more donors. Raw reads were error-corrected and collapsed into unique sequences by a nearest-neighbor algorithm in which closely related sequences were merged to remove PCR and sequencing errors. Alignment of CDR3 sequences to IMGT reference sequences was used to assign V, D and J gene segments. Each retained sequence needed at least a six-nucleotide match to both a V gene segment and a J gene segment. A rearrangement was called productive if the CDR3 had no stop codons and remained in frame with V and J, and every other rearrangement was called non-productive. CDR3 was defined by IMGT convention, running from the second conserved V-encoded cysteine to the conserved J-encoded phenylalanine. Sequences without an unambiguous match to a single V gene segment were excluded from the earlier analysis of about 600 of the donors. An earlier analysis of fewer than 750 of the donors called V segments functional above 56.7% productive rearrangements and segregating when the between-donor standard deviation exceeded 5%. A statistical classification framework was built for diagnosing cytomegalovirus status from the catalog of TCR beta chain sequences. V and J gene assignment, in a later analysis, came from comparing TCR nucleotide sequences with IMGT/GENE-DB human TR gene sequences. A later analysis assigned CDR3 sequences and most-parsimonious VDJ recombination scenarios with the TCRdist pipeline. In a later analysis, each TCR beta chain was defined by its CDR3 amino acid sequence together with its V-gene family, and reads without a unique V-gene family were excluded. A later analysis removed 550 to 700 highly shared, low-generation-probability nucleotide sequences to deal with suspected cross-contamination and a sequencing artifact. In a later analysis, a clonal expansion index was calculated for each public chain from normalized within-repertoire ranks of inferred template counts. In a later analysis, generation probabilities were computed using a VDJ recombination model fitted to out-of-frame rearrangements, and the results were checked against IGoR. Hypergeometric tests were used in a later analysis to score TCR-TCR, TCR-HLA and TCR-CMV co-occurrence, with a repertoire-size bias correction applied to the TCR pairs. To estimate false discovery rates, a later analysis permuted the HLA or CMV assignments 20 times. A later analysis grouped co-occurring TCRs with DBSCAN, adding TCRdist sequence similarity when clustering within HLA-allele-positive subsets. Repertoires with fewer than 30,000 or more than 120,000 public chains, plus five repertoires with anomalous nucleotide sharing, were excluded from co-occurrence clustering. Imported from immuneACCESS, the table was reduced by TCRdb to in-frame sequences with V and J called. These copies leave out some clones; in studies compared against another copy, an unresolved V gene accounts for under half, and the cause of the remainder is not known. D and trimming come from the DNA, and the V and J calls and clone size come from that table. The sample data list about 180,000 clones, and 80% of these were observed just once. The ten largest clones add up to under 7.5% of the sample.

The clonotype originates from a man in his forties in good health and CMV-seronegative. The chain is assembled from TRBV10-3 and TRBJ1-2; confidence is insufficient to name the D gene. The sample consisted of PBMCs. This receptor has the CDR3 CAISGGGVLGYTF. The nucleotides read TGTGCCATCAGTGGAGGAGGTGTCTTGGGCTACACCTTC.